Listed here are 7 T cell receptor beta chains from one sample, sequenced in a study of T-cell reconstitution after alpha-beta-depleted transplantation in children. Unique molecular identifiers were incorporated when the TCRbeta library was constructed. TCRdb analysed the PCR reads with MiXCR anew, one entry per CDR3 protein. The table includes 97,000 or so distinct CDR3 sequences, 4.5% to 7.5% detected once. The specimen comprised PBMCs, mostly from graft donor cells, sampled 60 days after TCRalphabeta/CD19-depleted stem cell transplant. These receptors all come from a female patient aged 2-10 years who had a stem cell transplant for Fanconi anemia, so the T cells may come from the graft donor.

This clonotype was recorded many times. CDR3 residues: CASSELHSSRAYEQYF. The CDR3, as DNA: TGTGCCAGCAGCGAGTTGCACTCTAGCCGAGCCTACGAGCAGTACTTC. The rearrangement uses TRBV2 and TRBJ2-7, with a possible D match to TRBD2 (5 bases). CDR1 and CDR2 from the germline V gene are SNHLY and FYNNEI. This CDR3 is 16 amino acids long. V lost 6 bases and J lost 2, with 20 bases in between.

The table lists this clonotype with many counts. V usage is TRBV28 and J usage is TRBJ2-4; D is ambiguous. Trimming removed 6 bases from V and 2 bases from J, with 8 bases in between. Germline assignment: CDR1 MDHEN and CDR2 SYDVKM. The CDR3 runs to 13 residues. The CDR3 nucleotides are TGTGCCAGCAGCGAAACGTCCAAAAACATTCAGTACTTC. This sequence encodes CASSETSKNIQYF.

This clonotype came up many times. The V and J genes are TRBV29-1 and TRBJ2-5, with TRBD1 matching 10 bases. The J segment lost 2 bases and the V segment lost 5 bases, leaving 8 bases of the junction unmatched. The germline V gene has CDR1 SQVTM and CDR2 ANQGSEA. This CDR3 contains 15 residues. This CDR3 reads CSVRFRTGGQETQYF. CDR3 DNA: TGCAGCGTTCGGTTCAGGACAGGGGGACAAGAGACCCAGTACTTC. Combining the CDR3 with reference TRBV29-1 and TRBJ2-5 gives the whole variable domain SAVISQKPSRDICQRGTSLTIQCQVDSQVTMMFWYRQQPGQSLTLIATANQGSEATYESGFVIDKFPISRPNLTFSTLTVSNMSPEDSSIYLCSVRFRTGGQETQYFGPGTRLLVL.

This clonotype was detected a few times. The chain combines TRBV15 with TRBJ2-3, with D perhaps TRBD1 (6 bases). Germline V gene data show CDR1 as LNHNV and CDR2 as YYDKDF (reference sequence). V was cut by 1 base and J by 2 bases, with 13 bases left in between. The CDR3 runs 16 residues. The CDR3 reads CATSRVQGLHTDTQYF. CDR3 nucleotide sequence: TGTGCCACCAGCAGAGTACAGGGTCTCCACACAGATACGCAGTATTTT. Together with reference TRBV15 and TRBJ2-3, the CDR3 gives the full variable domain: DAMVIQNPRYQVTQFGKPVTLSCSQTLNHNVMYWYQQKSSQAPKLLFHYYDKDFNNEADTPDNFQSRRPNTSFCFLDIRSPGLGDTAMYLCATSRVQGLHTDTQYFGPGTRLTVL.

This clonotype was observed a few times. This chain uses TRBV5-1 with TRBJ2-1; D might be TRBD2 (6 bases). V was cut by 0 bases and J by 2 bases, with 9 bases left in between. The CDR3 is 15 residues long. Germline V gene data show CDR1 as SGHRS and CDR2 as YFSETQ. The CDR3 sequence is CASSLVADPYNEQFF. CDR3 nucleotides: TGCGCCAGCAGCTTGGTAGCGGACCCCTACAATGAGCAGTTCTTC. Full variable domain (outside the CDR3, taken from reference TRBV5-1 and TRBJ2-1): KAGVTQTPRYLIKTRGQQVTLSCSPISGHRSVSWYQQTPGQGLQFLFEYFSETQRNKGNFPGRFSGRQFSNSRSEMNVSTLELGDSALYLCASSLVADPYNEQFFGPGTRLTVL.

Ten or more counts support this clonotype. The chain joins TRBV20-1 to TRBJ1-2, with 9 bases aligning to TRBD1. The V gene end was trimmed by 4 bases and the J gene end by 8 bases; junction bases not matched to a gene: 8. Germline CDR1 and CDR2: DFQATT and SNEGSKA (reference sequence). The CDR3 loop spans 13 amino acids. The CDR3 sequence: CSATTGTGSGYTF. CDR3 in DNA: TGCAGTGCTACTACCGGGACAGGGAGCGGCTACACCTTC.

This clonotype was detected many times. The chain links TRBV21-1 to TRBJ2-5; the D call TRBD1 from the table was never checked on the DNA. TRBV21-1 is deemed a pseudogene. The CDR3 has 18 residues. The CDR3 here is CASRWDRGAGGQQETQYF. Written as DNA, the CDR3 is TGTGCCAGCAGATGGGATCGGGGGGCAGGGGGCCAGCAAGAGACCCAGTACTTC.